One sample yielded the 11 T cell receptor beta chains listed below, sequenced in a study of CD8+ T cells in alopecia areata. The authors extracted RNA and reverse transcribed it into cDNA as the sequencing template. Clones were read by immunoSEQ multiplex PCR, and TCRdb kept only the in-frame ones, dropping some. Altogether approximately 300,000 clones were found in the sample, and no singletons occur. Cutaneous lymph nodes were pooled and cells sorted by CD4, CD8alpha, NKG2D, NKG2ACE and more. The specimen was CD4+ T cells sorted from a lymph node. These receptors were obtained from a C3H/HeJ mouse with alopecia areata. The strain's MHC haplotype is H2-k.

Points on this clone: Gene labels here are mouse ones. The read finishes 4 residues shy of the CDR3 end, and the germline J gene is used to complete it. The chain carries TRBV13-1 and TRBJ2-5; 8 nucleotides match TRBD1. The CDR3 is made up of 16 amino acids. Germline V gene sequence: CDR1 NSHNY, CDR2 SYGAGN. The V segment lost 3 bases and the J segment 0 bases; nucleotides outside the gene matches: 6. CDR3 DNA (partial): TGTGCCAGCAGTGCTGGACAGGGCTTTAACCAAGAC. This encodes CASSAGQGFNQD. The full CDR3 sequence reads CASSAGQGFNQDTQYF.

This clone was observed a few times. Gene names are mouse gene names. The CDR3 end lies 4 residues beyond the end of the read and is filled in from the germline J gene. The chain combines TRBV13-2 with TRBJ1-1, with D possibly TRBD1 on 6 matching bases. The CDR3 consists of 12 residues. CDR1 NNHNN and CDR2 SYGAGS come from the germline V gene (reference sequence). The CDR3 bases that were read are TGTGCCAGCGGTGCGACAGGAACA. This codes for CASGATGT. The whole CDR3 region reads CASGATGTEVFF.

Concerning this clone: Here the gene names and germline are mouse. The CDR3 end is not reached by the read, which stops 4 residues before it; the germline J gene fills it in. The rearrangement uses TRBV13-2 and TRBJ2-3; tentatively, D is TRBD2 (6 bases). Trimming left V 5 bases short and J 0 bases short, with 10 bases between. From germline, CDR1 is NNHNN and CDR2 SYGAGS (reference sequence). This CDR3 has 14 amino acids. The sequenced CDR3 bases are TGTGCCAGCGGCCCTCTGGGGAGTGCAGAA. This gives the protein CASGPLGSAE. The whole CDR3 is CASGPLGSAETLYF.

About this clone itself: The genes are named according to mouse. The missing CDR3 end, 3 residues past where the read stops, is filled in from the germline J gene. The chain combines TRBV13-1 with TRBJ1-6, with TRBD1 as a possible D gene (6 bases). TRBJ1-6 is identified as an open reading frame with a role that is uncertain. V dropped 4 bases and J dropped 7 bases, with 9 bases sitting between them. The length of the CDR3 is 13 residues. The germline CDR1 and CDR2 sequences are NSHNY and SYGAGN. The CDR3 is CASSQQGNSPLYF. The CDR3 DNA, read in part, is TGTGCCAGCAGTCAGCAGGGGAATTCGCCC.

This clone was counted between two and nine times. Germline and genes: mouse. From the germline J gene comes the end of the CDR3, since the read stops 4 residues before it. The V and J genes are TRBV1 and TRBJ2-2, with 11 bases that match TRBD2. V shed 4 bases, J shed 4 bases, and the junction held 2 bases outside the gene matches. CDR1 and CDR2 from the germline V gene are NSQYPW and LRSPGD (reference sequence). CDR3 length: 15 residues. The covered CDR3 bases are TGCACCTGCAGTGGGGGGACTGGGGGCACCGGG. Amino acid sequence: CTCSGGTGGTG. The full-length CDR3 reads as CTCSGGTGGTGQLYF.

This clone has only a few counts. Any gene name here is a mouse gene name. The sequenced part of the CDR3 DNA is TGTGCCTGGATCTCTGGACAAGAC. It encodes CAWISGQD. The CDR3 as a whole reads CAWISGQDTQYF. The chain joins TRBV31 to TRBJ2-5; no definite D call. The CDR3 end is not reached by the read, which stops 4 residues before it; the germline J gene fills it in. Trimming left V 4 bases short and J 3 bases short, with 8 bases between. The CDR3 spans 12 residues. CDR1 is GKSSPN, CDR2 SITVG, per germline.

This clone was recorded a few times. Gene names denote mouse genes. The CDR3 end is not reached by the read, which stops 4 residues before it; the germline J gene fills it in. The chain uses TRBV13-1 and TRBJ2-1; tentatively, D is TRBD1 (6 bases). This CDR3 contains 12 residues. CDR1 NSHNY and CDR2 SYGAGN come from the germline V gene. This CDR3 is CASSGGQAEQFF. The part of the CDR3 DNA that was read is TGTGCCAGCAGTGGGGGACAAGCT.

About this clone: Genes and germline are mouse. The read ends 4 residues before the CDR3 terminus; that terminus is restored from the germline J gene. The chain couples TRBV13-1 to TRBJ2-2, with D possibly TRBD2 on 6 matching bases. CDR1 NSHNY and CDR2 SYGAGN come from the germline V gene. The CDR3 contains 16 residues. The V and J ends lost 0 bases and 0 bases respectively, with 9 bases between them. CDR3 DNA, as far as it was read: TGTGCCAGCAGTGATGTCTGGGGAACAAACACCGGG. This sequence encodes CASSDVWGTNTG. The entire CDR3 protein is CASSDVWGTNTGQLYF.

Points on this clone: Gene names are mouse gene names. The read stops 4 residues short of the end of the CDR3; the missing end is completed from the germline J gene. The V gene is TRBV5, the J gene TRBJ1-2; 7 nucleotides agree with TRBD1. CDR3 length: 12 residues. Germline CDR1 LGHNA, CDR2 YNLKQL (reference sequence). V lost 5 bases to trimming and J lost 3 bases; unmatched junction nucleotides: 0. The sequenced CDR3 bases are TGTGCCAGCAGCACAGGGGACTCC. It yields the protein CASSTGDS. The entire CDR3 is CASSTGDSDYTF.

Notes on this clone: Gene names denote mouse genes. The CDR3 spells CASRSSGQGAETLYF. Incomplete CDR3 DNA: TGTGCCAGCAGATCCTCGGGACAGGGGGCAGAA. This rearrangement joins TRBV13-3 to TRBJ2-3; 10 bases line up with TRBD1. The missing CDR3 end, 4 residues past where the read stops, is filled in from the germline J gene. CDR1 is NNHDY and CDR2 is SYVADS in the germline V gene. V lost 5 bases and J lost 3; bases outside the gene matches: 6. CDR3 length: 15 residues.

This clone was seen at least ten times. Gene names are mouse gene names. The read stops 4 residues short of the end of the CDR3; the missing end is completed from the germline J gene. The sample holds other DNA sequences that translate to the same CDR3. V usage is TRBV1 and J usage is TRBJ2-1, with D tentatively TRBD1 (6 bases). Deletions cut 3 bases from V and 3 bases from J, with 6 bases between. This CDR3 is 13 amino acids long. Looked up from germline, CDR1 is NSQYPW and CDR2 is LRSPGD (reference sequence). The part of the CDR3 DNA that was read is TGCACCTGCAGTGCGGACAGCTATGCT. This codes for CTCSADSYA. The whole CDR3 sequence is CTCSADSYAEQFF.